This passage covers 21 T cell receptor gamma chains from one sample sequenced in a study of fetal and pediatric gammadelta thymocytes. Fetal thymuses came from elective pregnancy terminations at about 14 to 22 weeks gestation. TCRdb re-called the reads via CATT. The sample lists some 150 gamma-chain clones, roughly 1.2% occurring once. The sample taken for sequencing was non-Vgamma9Vdelta2 gamma-delta T cells from the thymus. This sample's subset: CD3+gammadeltaTCR+ thymocytes not co-expressing Vgamma9 and Vdelta2. The receptors originated from a human fetus.

This clone qualifies as hyperexpanded. The chain has TRGV4 and TRGJ1 or TRGJ2. This CDR3 has 14 residues. Germline V gives CDR1 EGSTGY, CDR2 YDSYTSSV. Unmatched junction bases numbered 5, after V lost 0 bases and J lost 3 bases. CDR3 sequence: CATWDGPIYYKKLF. The CDR3 DNA reads TGTGCCACCTGGGATGGGCCGATTTATTATAAGAAACTCTTT.

This clone was detected only a few times. This probably arose from a read error, given a far larger clone one base away. This chain connects TRGV8 to TRGJP1. CDR1 VENAVY and CDR2 YDSYNSRV come from the germline V gene. The CDR3 has 12 amino acids. CDR3 residues: CATWDIGWLKIF. CDR3 sequence (DNA): TGTGCCACCTGGGATATTGGTTGGTTAAAGATATTT.

Relative to its sample, this clone is large. This chain links TRGV8 with TRGJP1. The V gene end was trimmed by 0 bases and the J gene end by 1 base; junction bases not matched to a gene: 2. This CDR3 has 15 amino acids. Looked up from germline, CDR1 is VENAVY and CDR2 is YDSYNSRV. The CDR3 coding sequence is TGTGCCACCTGGGATAGGCCTACCACTGGTTGGTTCAAGATATTT. Translating gives CATWDRPTTGWFKIF.

A word on this clone: For this DNA, TCRdb reports the protein of a much larger clone, which diverges at residue 8, most likely from a read error; the protein presented here is translated directly from the DNA. The chain carries TRGV8 and TRGJP1. The CDR3 sequence is 13 residues long. Germline values: CDR1 VENAVY, CDR2 YDSYNSRV. This CDR3 is CATWDTTSWFKIF. The CDR3 region has the DNA TGTGCCACCTGGGATACCACTAGTTGGTTCAAGATATTT.

In this sample, this clone is hyperexpanded. This sample also contains other DNA sequences that code for the same CDR3. The V and J genes are TRGV4 and TRGJ1 or TRGJ2. Unmatched junction bases numbered 0, after V lost 1 base and J lost 3 bases. The V gene's germline CDR1 is EGSTGY and CDR2 YDSYTSSV. The CDR3 is 12 residues long. The CDR3 DNA is TGTGCCACCTGGGATGGTTATTATAAGAAACTCTTT. It codes for CATWDGYYKKLF.

The sample holds a few counts of this clone. A read error is likely here: a far larger clone is one base away. The chain links TRGV8 to TRGJP. The length of the CDR3 is 17 residues. Germline CDR1 is VENAVY and CDR2 is YDSYNSRV. The CDR3 DNA reads TGTGCCACCTGGAATAGCCGTCAAGAGTTGGGCAAAAAAATCAAGGTATTT. It is translated as CATWNSRQELGKKIKVF.

This clone was detected only a few times. This DNA translates differently at residue 10 from the TCRdb protein, which is that of a much larger clone; a read error is likely, and the protein shown is the DNA's own translation. The chain carries TRGV8 and TRGJP1. Germline-derived CDR1 and CDR2 are VENAVY and YDSYNSRV. The CDR3 covers 13 residues. The CDR3 DNA reads TGTGCCACCTGGGATACCACTGGTTGGTACAAGATATTT. Protein sequence: CATWDTTGWYKIF.

This clone is large. The chain links TRGV8 to TRGJP1. Germline V gives CDR1 VENAVY, CDR2 YDSYNSRV. The CDR3 totals 12 residues. The ends lost 2 bases at V and 7 bases at J; junction bases unmatched: 1. Here the CDR3 reads CATWDIGWFKIF. CDR3 DNA: TGTGCCACCTGGGATATTGGTTGGTTCAAGATATTT.

This clone was seen a few times. TCRdb's protein for this DNA is that of a much larger clone and differs from the translation at residue 4, likely a read error; the protein shown is the DNA translation. The genes are TRGV8 and TRGJP1. This CDR3 spans 13 amino acids. Germline V gene sequence: CDR1 VENAVY, CDR2 YDSYNSRV. The CDR3 bases are TGTGCCACCCGGGATACCACTGGTTGGTTCAAGATATTT. This translates into CATRDTTGWFKIF.

This clone qualifies as large. J is TRGJ1 or TRGJ2 and V is TRGV2. The germline V gene has CDR1 EGSNGY and CDR2 YDSYNSKV. The CDR3 is 11 residues long. V lost 11 bases and J lost 3; bases outside the gene matches: 7. The CDR3 spells CAITSYYKKLF. The CDR3 DNA reads TGTGCCATCACGAGTTATTATAAGAAACTCTTT.

This clone qualifies as large. This chain joins TRGV10 and TRGJP1. TRGV10 is placed among ORFs of uncertain function. The ends lost 8 bases at V and 0 bases at J; junction bases unmatched: 7. The CDR3 spans 15 residues. The CDR3 DNA follows: TGTGCTGCGTGGGATTCCGATACCACTGGTTGGTTCAAGATATTT. Amino acids: CAAWDSDTTGWFKIF.

This clone is large (0.1 to 1%) by share. The chain uses TRGV4 and TRGJ1 or TRGJ2. The CDR3 is 14 amino acids. Trimming at V came to 1 base and at J to 0 bases, leaving 3 bases not matched to a gene. Per the germline V gene, CDR1 is EGSTGY and CDR2 is YDSYTSSV. The CDR3 nucleotides are TGTGCCACCTGGGATGGATCGAATTATTATAAGAAACTCTTT. This encodes CATWDGSNYYKKLF.

This clone is termed large (0.1 to 1%). The rearrangement uses TRGV4 and TRGJP1. CDR1 is EGSTGY, CDR2 YDSYTSSV, per germline. This CDR3 has 14 residues. Trimming removed 2 bases from V and 4 bases from J; junction bases left unmatched: 4. CDR3 protein: CATWDAITGWFKIF. In DNA, the CDR3 is TGTGCCACCTGGGATGCCATCACTGGTTGGTTCAAGATATTT.

This clone came up a few times. The TCRdb record carries a much larger clone's protein, which differs from this DNA's translation at residue 3; a read error is the likely cause, and the protein listed here is the DNA translation. This sequence joins TRGV8 and TRGJP1. Germline V CDR1 and CDR2: VENAVY, YDSYNSRV. This CDR3 spans 13 amino acids. The CDR3 region is CAAWDTTGWFKIF. In DNA, the CDR3 is TGTGCCGCCTGGGATACCACTGGTTGGTTCAAGATATTT.

This clone is judged large. The V and J genes are TRGV4 and TRGJ1 or TRGJ2. CDR1 and CDR2 from the germline V gene are EGSTGY and YDSYTSSV. J gave up 2 bases and V 8 bases, and 3 bases lay outside the gene matches. The CDR3 is 11 residues long. In DNA, the CDR3 is TGTGCCACCTCCCATTATTATAAGAAACTCTTT. It encodes CATSHYYKKLF.

In its sample, this clone is hyperexpanded. The V gene is TRGV9, the J gene TRGJP. Germline V gene lookup returns CDR1 GITISATS and CDR2 ISYDGTV (reference sequence). The CDR3 consists of 16 residues. The V gene end was trimmed by 0 bases and the J gene end by 4 bases; junction bases not matched to a gene: 0. CDR3 in amino acids: CALWEVQELGKKIKVF. CDR3 coding DNA: TGTGCCTTGTGGGAGGTGCAAGAGTTGGGCAAAAAAATCAAGGTATTT.

This clone is categorized as large. The chain combines TRGV10 with TRGJP1. TRGV10 falls under the ORF class, with uncertain function. Trimming took 11 bases from V and 0 from J; bases not matched to a gene: 1. This CDR3 contains 12 residues. The CDR3 region is CAADTTGWFKIF. CDR3 in DNA: TGTGCTGCGGATACCACTGGTTGGTTCAAGATATTT.

Concerning this clone itself: A far larger clone is one base from this, pointing to a likely read error. The chain uses TRGV8 and TRGJ1 or TRGJ2. Germline V lookup: CDR1 VENAVY, CDR2 YDSYNSRV. The CDR3 extends over 10 amino acids. Trimming at V came to 10 bases and at J to 4 bases, leaving 4 bases not matched to a gene. CDR3 sequence (DNA): TGTGCCACGAACTATTATAAGAAACTCTTT. Protein: CATNYYKKLF.

This clone is classed as medium-sized (0.01 to 0.1%). This chain joins TRGV10 and TRGJ1 or TRGJ2. TRGV10 qualifies as an ORF whose function is uncertain. The CDR3 is made up of 13 amino acids. Trimming removed 8 bases from V and 0 bases from J; junction bases left unmatched: 5. The CDR3 DNA follows: TGTGCTGCGTGGGATTCGAATTATTATAAGAAACTCTTT. This encodes CAAWDSNYYKKLF.

By share of the sample, this clone is large. The chain couples TRGV8 to TRGJP1. The germline V gene has CDR1 VENAVY and CDR2 YDSYNSRV. This CDR3 is 15 amino acids long. The junction had 4 bases not matched to a gene; V was cut back by 1 base and J by 2 bases. This CDR3 is CATWDRGTTGWFKIF. The CDR3 nucleotides read TGTGCCACCTGGGATAGAGGCACCACTGGTTGGTTCAAGATATTT.

There are a few counts of this clone. This DNA translates differently at residue 5 from the TCRdb protein, which is that of a much larger clone; a read error is likely, and the protein shown is the DNA's own translation. V gene TRGV9 combines with J gene TRGJP. The CDR3 is 16 residues long. CDR1 is GITISATS, CDR2 ISYDGTV, per germline (reference sequence). The CDR3 DNA follows: TGTGCCTTGTGGGGGGTGCAAGAGTTGGGCAAAAAAATCAAGGTATTT. Residues: CALWGVQELGKKIKVF.